This TCR beta chain appears in the sequencing data of a study of blood T cells in healthy people across ages. Study-wide findings and caveats: Estimated diversity, derived from one million T cells, was regarded as an underestimate. The unsorted PBMCs prevented any conclusive comparison of naive versus antigen-experienced cells.

The authors ran a second PCR of about 6 to 11 cycles using a sample-barcoded 5' primer and a J-beta primer mix. MiXCR, run by TCRdb on the 5' RACE reads, gives a single entry per CDR3 protein. In the table there are roughly 700,000 distinct CDR3 sequences, approximately 50% of which are singletons. Sample donors were healthy Caucasian individuals that came from Russia, aged about 6 to 95. Total RNA was isolated from each sample in quantities of at least 6 micrograms. The CDR3 is 20 amino acids. V trimming: 5 bases; J trimming: 6 bases; junction bases outside the gene matches: 21. CDR1 MDHEN and CDR2 SYDVKM come from the germline V gene. About this clonotype: Its antigen is still unknown.

This receptor was obtained from a woman aged 55 to 70 in good health. This chain joins TRBV28 and TRBJ2-1, with TRBD1 matching 11 bases. Input material: blood. The CDR3 is CASSPLALNRTGGVPNEQFF. CDR3 in DNA: TGTGCCAGCAGTCCCCTCGCGTTAAACAGGACAGGGGGCGTTCCCAATGAGCAGTTCTTC.